The 20 T cell receptor beta chains reported below all come from one sample, sequenced in a study of CD8 T cells in ankylosing spondylitis. MiXCR, run by TCRdb on the 5' RACE reads, gives a single entry per CDR3 protein. The data contain about 140,000 distinct CDR3 sequences, around 6.6% of them singletons. The specimen was blood, either unsorted or a sorted T cell fraction (not recorded which). All receptors come from a female donor with ankylosing spondylitis or in good health (not recorded which).

This clonotype was counted many times. The genes are TRBV6-1 and TRBJ2-1; 10 bases line up with TRBD1. The CDR3 consists of 15 residues. CDR1 is MNHNS and CDR2 is SASEGT in the germline V gene. V lost 5 bases and J lost 7; bases outside the gene matches: 8. This chain's CDR3 is CASSPGTGARNEQFF. The CDR3 DNA is TGTGCCAGCAGTCCCGGGACAGGGGCTCGGAATGAGCAGTTCTTC.

The CDR3: CASSPVGGRIETQYF. The CDR3 DNA reads as TGTGCCAGCTCACCCGTGGGGGGCCGGATTGAGACCCAGTACTTC. The chain uses TRBV18 and TRBJ2-5, with D perhaps being TRBD1 or TRBD2 (6 bases each). V lost 3 bases and J lost 5, with 16 bases in between. This CDR3 comprises 15 residues. Germline CDR1 reads KGHSH; CDR2 reads LQKENI.

This clonotype was counted ten times or more. V gene TRBV27 combines with J gene TRBJ1-1; D is perhaps TRBD1 (6 bases). There are 14 residues in the CDR3. Germline loops: CDR1 MNHEY, CDR2 SMNVEV (reference sequence). V was clipped by 7 bases and J by 3 bases, with 15 bases between them. CDR3 sequence: CASNVQGRDTEAFF. CDR3 bases: TGTGCCAGCAATGTTCAGGGGAGGGACACTGAAGCTTTCTTT.

This clonotype was counted many times. J is TRBJ1-2 and V is TRBV12-3 or TRBV12-4, with a possible D match to TRBD1 (5 bases). V lost 6 bases, J lost 3 bases, and 11 bases lay in between. The CDR3 totals 13 residues. CDR3 in DNA: TGTGCCAGCAGGACGGGACTGCACTATGGCTACACCTTC. Amino acids: CASRTGLHYGYTF.

Many counts were recorded for this clonotype. The chain couples TRBV4-2 to TRBJ2-1; no reliable D call. Germline lookup yields CDR1 LGHNA and CDR2 YNFKEQ. With 3 bases removed from V and 7 bases from J, the gap between germline ends came to 10 bases. This CDR3 contains 13 residues. The CDR3 protein is CASSQQLRNEQFF. CDR3 bases: TGTGCCAGCAGCCAGCAACTTCGGAATGAGCAGTTCTTC.

This clonotype was found a few times. J is TRBJ1-1 and V is TRBV30; D ambiguous. Trimming took off 0 bases at V and 4 bases at J, with 3 bases between the two ends. This CDR3 is 11 amino acids long. CDR1 and CDR2 from the germline V gene are GTSNPN and SVGIG (reference sequence). The CDR3 sequence: CAWSVTTEAFF. As DNA, the CDR3 is TGTGCCTGGAGTGTAACCACTGAAGCTTTCTTT.

This clonotype has ten or more counts. The chain has TRBV2 and TRBJ1-4; perhaps TRBD1 as D (5 bases). CDR1 is SNHLY, CDR2 FYNNEI, per germline. The CDR3 has 14 amino acids. Trimming shortened V by 6 bases and J by 5 bases, and 13 bases separated the two germline ends. CDR3 protein: CASSAREQNEKLFF. CDR3 coding DNA: TGTGCCAGCAGCGCCAGGGAGCAGAATGAAAAACTGTTTTTT. Full variable domain (missing parts from reference TRBV2 and TRBJ1-4): EPEVTQTPSHQVTQMGQEVILRCVPISNHLYFYWYRQILGQKVEFLVSFYNNEISEKSEIFDDQFSVERPDGSNFTLKIRSTKLEDSAMYFCASSAREQNEKLFFGSGTQLSVL.

This clonotype was detected a few times. This rearrangement joins TRBV19 to TRBJ1-2; TRBD1 matches 7 bases. With 10 bases clipped from V and 2 bases from J, the junction kept 13 bases outside the gene matches. The CDR3 totals 15 residues. Germline assignment: CDR1 LNHDA and CDR2 SQIVND (reference sequence). The CDR3 nucleotides read TGTGCCACCGATATGGACAGGTCCGGGAACTATGGCTACACCTTC. Its translation is CATDMDRSGNYGYTF. The entire variable domain, with the rest obtained from reference TRBV19 and TRBJ1-2, is as follows: DGGITQSPKYLFRKEGQNVTLSCEQNLNHDAMYWYRQDPGQGLRLIYYSQIVNDFQKGDIAEGYSVSREKKESFPLTVTSAQKNPTAFYLCATDMDRSGNYGYTFGSGTRLTVV.

There are many counts of this clonotype. The chain joins TRBV7-2 to TRBJ1-6; D is undetermined. CDR1 and CDR2 from the germline V gene are SGHTA and FQGNSA. The V end was cut by 2 bases, the J end by 16 bases, with 15 bases between. This CDR3 contains 13 residues. For the CDR3, the DNA is TGTGCCAGCAGCTTAATGGGCTCGTTGCCTCTCCACTTT. Its translation: CASSLMGSLPLHF.

Ten or more counts support this clonotype. The chain carries TRBV28 and TRBJ2-1; D remains ambiguous. Trimming stripped 7 bases from V and 7 bases from J, with 8 bases between. Germline CDR1 MDHEN, CDR2 SYDVKM. This CDR3 region has 11 residues. The CDR3 protein is CASTLRNEQFF. The CDR3, as DNA: TGTGCCAGCACCCTGAGGAATGAGCAGTTCTTC.

The sample holds a few counts of this clonotype. CDR3 coding DNA: TGTGCCAGCACTCCCGGTGGGCAGTCCAATCAGCCCCAGCATTTT. Amino acids: CASTPGGQSNQPQHF. J is TRBJ1-5 and V is TRBV7-9, with D hard to call. V lost 7 bases to trimming and J lost 3 bases, with 16 bases between them. In germline, CDR1 is SEHNR, CDR2 FQNEAQ (reference sequence). The CDR3 extends over 15 amino acids.

This clonotype was seen ten or more times. V and J are TRBV7-3 and TRBJ1-1; a possible D gene is TRBD1 (6 bases). Germline-derived CDR1 and CDR2 are SGHTA and FQGTGA. The length of the CDR3 is 14 residues. Trimming stripped 7 bases from V and 2 bases from J, with 14 bases between. CDR3 bases: TGTGCCAGCAAGGTGGGCAGGGGCAACACTGAAGCTTTCTTT. Its translation: CASKVGRGNTEAFF.

A remark on this clonotype: This may stem from a read error, because a much larger clone lies one nucleotide away. The chain is built from TRBV6-1 and TRBJ1-1, with 7 bases that match TRBD1. Germline loops: CDR1 MNHNS, CDR2 SASEGT. With 1 base clipped from V and 7 bases from J, the junction kept 0 bases outside the gene matches. This CDR3 spans 12 amino acids. The CDR3 DNA sequence: TGTGCCAGCAGTGAAGACAGGGGTGAAGCTTTCTTT. Translated, it gives CASSEDRGEAFF.

This clonotype was observed many times. CDR3 in DNA: TGTGCCAGCAGCTTAGAGGCCGGGACAGGGAAAGATCCCAACTCCAATCACTATGGCTACACCTTC. Amino acids: CASSLEAGTGKDPNSNHYGYTF. The chain employs TRBV13 and TRBJ1-2, with 9 nucleotides matching TRBD1. The J segment lost 3 bases and the V segment lost 1 base, leaving 24 bases of the junction unmatched. Germline-derived CDR1 and CDR2 are PRHDT and FYEKMQ (reference sequence). There are 22 residues in the CDR3.

This clonotype came up many times. The chain has TRBV12-3 or TRBV12-4 and TRBJ1-5, with D uncertain. Trimming stripped 9 bases from V and 4 bases from J, with 19 bases between. The CDR3 spans 15 residues. The CDR3 DNA follows: TGTGCCAGTAATTCGAGGGCGGGTCGGAATCAGCCCCAGCATTTT. Protein product: CASNSRAGRNQPQHF.

This clonotype was recorded at least ten times. The chain joins TRBV4-2 to TRBJ1-5, with D perhaps matching TRBD1 (5 bases). The CDR3 loop spans 17 amino acids. Germline CDR1 is LGHNA and CDR2 is YNFKEQ. V shed 4 bases and J shed 2 bases, with 18 bases lying between them. The CDR3 DNA reads as TGTGCCAGCAGCCCGACCGGGGGTCGGGAGGGCAATCAGCCCCAGCATTTT. As protein: CASSPTGGREGNQPQHF.

This clonotype was picked up many times. The rearrangement joins TRBV4-2 to TRBJ2-7; TRBD1 might be the D (5 bases). Trimming pared 8 bases from V and 0 bases from J, leaving 14 bases between. Germline V gene data show CDR1 as LGHNA and CDR2 as YNFKEQ. The CDR3 totals 14 residues. Here the CDR3 DNA reads TGTGCCAGCGGCCCGCAAGGGGTCTCCTACGAGCAGTACTTC. This codes for CASGPQGVSYEQYF.

This clonotype was observed many times. The chain is built from TRBV7-6 and TRBJ1-1, with D possibly TRBD1 on 5 matching bases. Germline CDR1 SGHVS, CDR2 FNYEAQ. The CDR3 has 15 residues. V was trimmed by 4 bases and J by 3 bases, leaving 15 bases between them. DNA of the CDR3: TGTGCCAGCAGCTCCGCGGGGCGGTGGGACACTGAAGCTTTCTTT. Protein sequence: CASSSAGRWDTEAFF.

This clonotype occurred many times. This chain links TRBV7-9 with TRBJ2-2, with D tentatively TRBD1 (6 bases). This CDR3 is 15 amino acids long. Trimming left V 3 bases short and J 1 base short, with 9 bases between. CDR1 and CDR2 from the germline V gene are SEHNR and FQNEAQ (reference sequence). The DNA for the CDR3 is TGTGCCAGCAGCTTCACACAGGGGAACACCGGGGAGCTGTTTTTT. Protein sequence: CASSFTQGNTGELFF.

The chain carries TRBV21-1 and TRBJ2-1; the tabulated D call, TRBD2, remains unverified against the DNA. TRBV21-1 is assigned pseudogene status. The CDR3 consists of 17 residues. The CDR3 nucleotides read TGTGCCAGCAGCAAATCTTCTGCACTAGCTCCCCCCAATGAGCAGTTCTTC. It codes for CASSKSSALAPPNEQFF.